Listed below are T cell receptor beta chains from one sample, sequenced in a study of cytomegalovirus exposure and HLA in healthy donors. Using immunoSEQ multiplex PCR, the repertoire was profiled, and TCRdb retains in-frame clones only, with some absent. The sample yields 20,000 or so clones, 65% to 85% seen once. Sequencing was performed on PBMCs. The receptors were sampled from a man aged 60 to 75 in good health and CMV-seronegative. Each CDR3 is given with its conserved first and last residue. Each record gives: V gene, CDR3 protein.

>TRBV12-5
CASGLPQRDRGPVKGGYTF
>TRBV4-1
CASSQGGGYSSYEQYF
>TRBV5-4
CASSSSGGASGYTF
>TRBV30
CAWRLAGNTQYF
>TRBV6-6
CASSYGGAEQYF
>TRBV11-2
CASSSTGANFEKLFF
>TRBV5-4
CASSLDTSGFYEQYF
>TRBV15
CATSRDLRPYGYTF
>TRBV5-1
CASSLSGGVYEQYF
>TRBV11-2
CASSLVQGASDTQYF
>TRBV7-9
CASSLKGKGKFYEQYF
>TRBV7-3
CASSLDIRGTGELFF
>TRBV7-9
CASSLGYDGNTIYF
>TRBV10-3
CAIGQGGNEKLFF
>TRBV5-6
CASSLAGTTNEKLFF
>TRBV6-1
CASSSQGPQETQYF
>TRBV6-1
CASSDGRGLSYTF
>TRBV19
CASGGREAFF